This TCR beta chain was identified during a study of neurological immune-mediated disorders. Described time point: longitudinal time-point 1 (baseline). One entry per CDR3 protein, called by TCRdb with MiXCR from the 5' RACE reads. There are about 49,000 distinct CDR3 sequences in the sample; 10% occur only once, and about 1.5% lies in the top ten. Sequencing was carried out using PBMCs. This receptor was obtained from a middle-aged woman in good health.

This chain's CDR3 is CASSLDEAGEKLFF. CDR3 nucleotide sequence: TGTGCCAGCAGCTTAGATGAGGCAGGCGAAAAACTGTTTTTT. J is TRBJ1-4 and V is TRBV7-9, with D unresolved. In germline, CDR1 is SEHNR, CDR2 FQNEAQ (reference sequence). This CDR3 comprises 14 residues. Trimming stripped 1 base from V and 8 bases from J, with 11 bases between.